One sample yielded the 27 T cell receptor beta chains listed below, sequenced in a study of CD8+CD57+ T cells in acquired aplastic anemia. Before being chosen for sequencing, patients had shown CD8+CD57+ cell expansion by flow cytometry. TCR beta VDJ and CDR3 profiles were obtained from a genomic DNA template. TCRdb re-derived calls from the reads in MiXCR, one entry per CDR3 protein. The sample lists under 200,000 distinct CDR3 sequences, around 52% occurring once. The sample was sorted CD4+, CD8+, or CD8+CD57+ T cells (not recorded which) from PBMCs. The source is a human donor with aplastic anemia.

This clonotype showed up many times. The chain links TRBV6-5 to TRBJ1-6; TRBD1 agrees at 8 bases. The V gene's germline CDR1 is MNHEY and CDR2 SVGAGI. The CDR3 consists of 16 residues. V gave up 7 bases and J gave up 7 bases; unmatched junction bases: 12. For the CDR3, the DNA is TGTGCCAGCATTTCGCTCGGACAGGGTCCAAATTCACCCCTCCACTTT. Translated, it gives CASISLGQGPNSPLHF.

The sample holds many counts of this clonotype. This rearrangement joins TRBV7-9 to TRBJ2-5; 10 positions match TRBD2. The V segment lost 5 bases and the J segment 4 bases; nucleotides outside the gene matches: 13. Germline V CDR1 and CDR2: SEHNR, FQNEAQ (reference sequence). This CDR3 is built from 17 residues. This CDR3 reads CASSKTWGRLAGETQYF. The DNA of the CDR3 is TGTGCCAGCAGCAAAACGTGGGGCAGACTAGCGGGAGAGACCCAGTACTTC.

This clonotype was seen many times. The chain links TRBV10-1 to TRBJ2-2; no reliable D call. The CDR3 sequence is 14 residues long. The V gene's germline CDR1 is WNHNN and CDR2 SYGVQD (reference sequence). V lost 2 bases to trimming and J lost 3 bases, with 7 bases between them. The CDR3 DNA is TGCGCCAGCAGTGAGAGGCCCGACACCGGGGAGCTGTTTTTT. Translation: CASSERPDTGELFF.

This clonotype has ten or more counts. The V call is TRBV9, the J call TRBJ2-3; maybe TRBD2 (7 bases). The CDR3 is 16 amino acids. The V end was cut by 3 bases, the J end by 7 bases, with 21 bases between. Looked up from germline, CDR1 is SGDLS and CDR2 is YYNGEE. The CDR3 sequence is CASSGGRESTHHTQYF. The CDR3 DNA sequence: TGTGCCAGCAGCGGGGGGCGGGAGTCTACACATCATACGCAGTATTTT.

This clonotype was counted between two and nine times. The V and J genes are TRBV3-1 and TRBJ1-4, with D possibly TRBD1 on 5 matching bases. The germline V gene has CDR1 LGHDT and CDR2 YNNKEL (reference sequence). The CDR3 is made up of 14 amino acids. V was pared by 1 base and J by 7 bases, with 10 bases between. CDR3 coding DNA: TGTGCCAGCAGCCAAGTGGGGGGGACTGAAAAACTGTTTTTT. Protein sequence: CASSQVGGTEKLFF.

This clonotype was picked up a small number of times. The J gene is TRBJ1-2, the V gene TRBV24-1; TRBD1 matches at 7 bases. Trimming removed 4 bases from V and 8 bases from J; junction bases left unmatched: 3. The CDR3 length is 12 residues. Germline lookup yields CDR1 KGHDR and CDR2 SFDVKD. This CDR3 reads CATSEWTGGYTF. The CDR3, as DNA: TGTGCCACCAGTGAGTGGACAGGAGGCTACACCTTC.

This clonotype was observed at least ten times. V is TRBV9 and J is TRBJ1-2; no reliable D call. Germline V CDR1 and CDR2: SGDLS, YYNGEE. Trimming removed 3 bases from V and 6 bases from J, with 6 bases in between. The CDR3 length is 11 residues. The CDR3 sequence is CASSAPNGYTF. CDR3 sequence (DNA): TGTGCCAGCAGCGCACCCAATGGCTACACCTTC. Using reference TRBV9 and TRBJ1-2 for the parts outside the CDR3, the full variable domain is DSGVTQTPKHLITATGQRVTLRCSPRSGDLSVYWYQQSLDQGLQFLIQYYNGEERAKGNILERFSAQQFPDLHSELNLSSLELGDSALYFCASSAPNGYTFGSGTRLTVV.

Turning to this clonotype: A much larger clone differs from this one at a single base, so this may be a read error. In DNA form, the CDR3 reads TGTGCCAGCAGCTCACGAGACAGTTCCTCTGGAGACACCATATATTTT. This translates into CASSSRDSSSGDTIYF. V usage is TRBV11-2 and J usage is TRBJ1-3; TRBD1 might be the D (5 bases). The germline V gene has CDR1 SGHAT and CDR2 FQNNGV. This CDR3 comprises 16 residues.

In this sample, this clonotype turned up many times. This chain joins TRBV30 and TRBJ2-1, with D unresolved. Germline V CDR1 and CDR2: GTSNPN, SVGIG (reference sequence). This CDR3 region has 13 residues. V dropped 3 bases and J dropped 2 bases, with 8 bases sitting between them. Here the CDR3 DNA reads TGTGCCTGGAGGGCGGATACCTACAATGAGCAGTTCTTC. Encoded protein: CAWRADTYNEQFF.

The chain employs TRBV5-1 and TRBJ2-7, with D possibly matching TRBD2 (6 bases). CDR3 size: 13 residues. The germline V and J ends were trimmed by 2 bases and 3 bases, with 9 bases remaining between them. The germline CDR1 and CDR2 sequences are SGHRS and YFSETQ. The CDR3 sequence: CASSFEEGYEQYF. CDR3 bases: TGCGCCAGCAGCTTTGAGGAGGGCTACGAGCAGTACTTC.

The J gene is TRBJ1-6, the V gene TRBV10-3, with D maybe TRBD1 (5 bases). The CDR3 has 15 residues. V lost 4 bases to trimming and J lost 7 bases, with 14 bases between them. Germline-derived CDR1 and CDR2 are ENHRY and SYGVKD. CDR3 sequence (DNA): TGTGCCATCAGTGGGGGACCCTCGAACAATTCACCCCTCCACTTT. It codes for CAISGGPSNNSPLHF.

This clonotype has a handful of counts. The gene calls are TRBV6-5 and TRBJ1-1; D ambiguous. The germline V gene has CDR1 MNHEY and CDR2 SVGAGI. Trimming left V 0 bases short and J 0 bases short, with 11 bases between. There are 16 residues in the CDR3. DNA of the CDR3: TGTGCCAGCAGTTACTCACCCAATCAGATGAACACTGAAGCTTTCTTT. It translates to CASSYSPNQMNTEAFF.

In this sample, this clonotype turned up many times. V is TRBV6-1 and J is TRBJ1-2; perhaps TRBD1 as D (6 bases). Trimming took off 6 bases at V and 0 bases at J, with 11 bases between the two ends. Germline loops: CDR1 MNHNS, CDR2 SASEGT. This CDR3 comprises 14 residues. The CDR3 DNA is TGTGCCAGCAGCCCGGACAGAGCTAACTATGGCTACACCTTC. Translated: CASSPDRANYGYTF.

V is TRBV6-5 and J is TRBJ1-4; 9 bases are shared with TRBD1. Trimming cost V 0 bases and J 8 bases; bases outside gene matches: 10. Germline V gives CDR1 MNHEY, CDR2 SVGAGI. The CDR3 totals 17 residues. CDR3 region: CASSYSMPGTGLEKLFF. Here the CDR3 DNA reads TGTGCCAGCAGTTACTCCATGCCCGGGACAGGGTTGGAAAAACTGTTTTTT.

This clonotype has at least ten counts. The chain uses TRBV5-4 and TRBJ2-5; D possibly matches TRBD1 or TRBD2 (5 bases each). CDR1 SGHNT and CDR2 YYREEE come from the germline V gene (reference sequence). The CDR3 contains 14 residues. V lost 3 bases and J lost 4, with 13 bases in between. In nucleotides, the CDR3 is TGTGCCAGCAGCTGGGGTTTGGGGGTAGAGACCCAGTACTTC. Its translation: CASSWGLGVETQYF.

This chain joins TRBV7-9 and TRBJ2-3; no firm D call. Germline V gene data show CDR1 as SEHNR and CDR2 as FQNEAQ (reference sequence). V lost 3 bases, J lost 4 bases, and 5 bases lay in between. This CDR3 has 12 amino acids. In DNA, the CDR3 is TGTGCCAGCAGCTTTCCGCCAGATACGCAGTATTTT. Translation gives CASSFPPDTQYF.

The CDR3 coding sequence is TGTGCCAGCAGTTTACGGGGGGGACACACCTACGAGCAGTACTTC. This encodes CASSLRGGHTYEQYF. The V and J genes are TRBV27 and TRBJ2-5; 8 bases match TRBD2. The J call could be wrong; TRBJ2-7 is a better fit for the DNA end. CDR3 length: 15 residues. The germline gives CDR1 MNHEY, CDR2 SMNVEV (reference sequence).

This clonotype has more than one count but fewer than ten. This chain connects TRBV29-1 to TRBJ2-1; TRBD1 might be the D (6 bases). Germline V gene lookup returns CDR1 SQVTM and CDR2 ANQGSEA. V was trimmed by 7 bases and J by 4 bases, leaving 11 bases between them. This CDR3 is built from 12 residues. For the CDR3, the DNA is TGCAGCGACTTAGGGGGTTACAATGAGCAGTTCTTC. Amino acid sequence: CSDLGGYNEQFF.

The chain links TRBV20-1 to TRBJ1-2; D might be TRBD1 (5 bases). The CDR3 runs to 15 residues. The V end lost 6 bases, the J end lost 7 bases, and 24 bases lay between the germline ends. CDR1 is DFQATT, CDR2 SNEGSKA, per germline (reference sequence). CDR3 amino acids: CSAGGQGPPPGGYTF. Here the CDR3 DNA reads TGCAGTGCCGGAGGACAAGGCCCTCCCCCGGGTGGCTACACCTTC.

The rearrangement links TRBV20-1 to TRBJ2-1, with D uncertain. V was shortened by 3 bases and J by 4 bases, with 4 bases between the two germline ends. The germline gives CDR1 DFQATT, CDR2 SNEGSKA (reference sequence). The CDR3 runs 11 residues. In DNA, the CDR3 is TGCAGTGCTAGTGGGTACAATGAGCAGTTCTTC. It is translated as CSASGYNEQFF.

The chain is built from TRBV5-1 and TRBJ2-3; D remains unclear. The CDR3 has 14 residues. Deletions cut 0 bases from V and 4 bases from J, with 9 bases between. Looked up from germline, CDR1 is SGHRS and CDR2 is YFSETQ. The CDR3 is CASSLGQAADTQYF. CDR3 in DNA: TGCGCCAGCAGCTTGGGGCAGGCGGCAGATACGCAGTATTTT.

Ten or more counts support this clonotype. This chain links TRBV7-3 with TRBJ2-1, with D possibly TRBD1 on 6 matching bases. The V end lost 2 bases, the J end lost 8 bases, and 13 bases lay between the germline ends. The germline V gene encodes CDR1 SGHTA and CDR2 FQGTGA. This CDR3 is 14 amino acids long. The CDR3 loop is CASSLGTNGDEQFF. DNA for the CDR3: TGTGCCAGCAGCTTAGGGACAAATGGGGATGAGCAGTTCTTC.

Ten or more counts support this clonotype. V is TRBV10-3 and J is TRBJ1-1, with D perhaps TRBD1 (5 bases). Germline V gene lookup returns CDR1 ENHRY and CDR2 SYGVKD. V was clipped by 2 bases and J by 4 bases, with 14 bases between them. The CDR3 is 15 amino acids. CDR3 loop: CAISEARERITEAFF. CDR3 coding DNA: TGTGCCATCAGTGAGGCCAGGGAACGGATCACTGAAGCTTTCTTT.

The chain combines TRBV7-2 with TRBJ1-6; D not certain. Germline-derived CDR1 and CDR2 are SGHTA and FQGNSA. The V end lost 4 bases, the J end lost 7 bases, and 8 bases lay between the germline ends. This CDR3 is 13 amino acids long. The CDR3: CASSWGSNSPLHF. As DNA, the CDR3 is TGTGCCAGCAGCTGGGGATCCAATTCACCCCTCCACTTT.

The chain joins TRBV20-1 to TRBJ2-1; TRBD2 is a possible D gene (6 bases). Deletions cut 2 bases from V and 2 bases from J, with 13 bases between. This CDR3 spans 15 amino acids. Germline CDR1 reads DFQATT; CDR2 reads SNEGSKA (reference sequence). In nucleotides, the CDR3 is TGCAGTGCTAGAACAGAGGGGACTGCCTACAATGAGCAGTTCTTC. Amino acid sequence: CSARTEGTAYNEQFF.

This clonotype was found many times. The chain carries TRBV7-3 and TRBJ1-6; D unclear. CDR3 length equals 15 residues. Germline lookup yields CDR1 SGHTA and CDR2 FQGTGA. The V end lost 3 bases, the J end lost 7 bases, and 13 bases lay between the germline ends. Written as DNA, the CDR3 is TGTGCCAGCAGCTTGACCACCGGGAGAAATTCACCCCTCCACTTT. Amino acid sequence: CASSLTTGRNSPLHF.

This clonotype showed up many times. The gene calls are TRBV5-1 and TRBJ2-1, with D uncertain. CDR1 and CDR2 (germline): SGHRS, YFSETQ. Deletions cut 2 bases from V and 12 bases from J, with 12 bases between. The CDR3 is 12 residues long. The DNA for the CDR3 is TGCGCCAGCAGCTTTGACACGTATCCGCAGTTCTTC. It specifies CASSFDTYPQFF.